This T cell receptor (beta chain) was identified during a study of blood T cells in healthy people across ages. Across the study: Per two T cells, template switching captured roughly one barcoded beta molecule.

Healthy individuals of Caucasian origin from Russia, aged about 6 to 100, served as donors. Samples each yielded at least 6 micrograms of total RNA. This clonotype was observed a few times. Then a second PCR, running roughly 7 to 11 cycles, was carried out with a sample-barcoded 5' primer and a J-beta primer mix. Each single sample gave us at least 3 million CDR3-containing paired-end reads. One entry per CDR3 protein results from TCRdb running MiXCR on the 5' RACE reads. This sample has about 1.6 million distinct CDR3 sequences; roughly 30% occur once, and the top ten carry about 11%. V was clipped by 3 bases and J by 3 bases, with 8 bases between them. From germline, CDR1 is SGHTA and CDR2 FQGTGA. There are 13 residues in the CDR3.

V gene TRBV7-3 combines with J gene TRBJ1-1; D is perhaps TRBD1 (6 bases). Sample: blood. The TCR comes from a woman between 25 and 40 years old in good health. The CDR3 DNA is TGTGCCAGCAGCTTCGGGGGGCACACTGAAGCTTTCTTT. Translating it yields CASSFGGHTEAFF.